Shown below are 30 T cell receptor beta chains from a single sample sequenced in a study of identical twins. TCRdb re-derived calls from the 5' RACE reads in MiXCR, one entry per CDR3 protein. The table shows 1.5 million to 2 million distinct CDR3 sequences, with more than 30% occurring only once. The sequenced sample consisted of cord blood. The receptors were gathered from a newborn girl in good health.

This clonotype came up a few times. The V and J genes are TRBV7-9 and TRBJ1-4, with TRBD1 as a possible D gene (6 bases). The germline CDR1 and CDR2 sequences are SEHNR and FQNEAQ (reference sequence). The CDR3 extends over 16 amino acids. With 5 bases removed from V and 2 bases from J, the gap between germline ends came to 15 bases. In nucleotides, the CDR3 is TGTGCCAGCAGCACCGACAGGAAGGGCACTAATGAAAAACTGTTTTTT. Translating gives CASSTDRKGTNEKLFF.

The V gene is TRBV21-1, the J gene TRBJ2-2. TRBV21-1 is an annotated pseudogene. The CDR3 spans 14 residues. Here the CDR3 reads CASSVVINTGELFF. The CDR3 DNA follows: TGTGCCAGCAGCGTGGTTATTAACACCGGGGAGCTGTTTTTT.

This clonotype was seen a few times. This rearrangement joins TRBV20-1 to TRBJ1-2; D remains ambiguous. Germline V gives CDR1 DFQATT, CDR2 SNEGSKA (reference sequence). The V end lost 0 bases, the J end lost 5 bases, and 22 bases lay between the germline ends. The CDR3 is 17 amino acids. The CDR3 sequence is CSARDLPEHPRRYGYTF. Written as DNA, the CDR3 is TGCAGTGCTAGAGACCTCCCCGAACACCCACGGAGATATGGCTACACCTTC.

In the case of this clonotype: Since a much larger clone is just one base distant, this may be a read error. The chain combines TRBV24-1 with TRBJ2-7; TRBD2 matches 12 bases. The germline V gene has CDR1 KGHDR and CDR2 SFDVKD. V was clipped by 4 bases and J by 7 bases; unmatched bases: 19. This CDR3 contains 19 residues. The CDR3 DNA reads TGTGCCACCAGTGAGCCCCTTCCTAGCGGGAGGGCCGGATACAATGAGCAGTACTTC. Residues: CATSEPLPSGRAGYNEQYF.

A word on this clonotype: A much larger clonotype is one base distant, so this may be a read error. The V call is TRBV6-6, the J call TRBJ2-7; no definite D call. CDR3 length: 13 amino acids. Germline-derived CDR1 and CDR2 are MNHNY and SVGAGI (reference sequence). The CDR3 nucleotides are TGTGCCAGCAGTAAAGGGCACTCCTACGAGCGGTACTTC. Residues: CASSKGHSYERYF.

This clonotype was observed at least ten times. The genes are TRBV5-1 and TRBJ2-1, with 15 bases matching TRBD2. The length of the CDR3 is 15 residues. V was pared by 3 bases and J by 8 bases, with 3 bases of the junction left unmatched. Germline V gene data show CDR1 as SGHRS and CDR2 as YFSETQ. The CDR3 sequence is CASSSGLAGGDEQFF. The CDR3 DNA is TGCGCCAGCAGCTCTGGACTAGCGGGAGGGGATGAGCAGTTCTTC.

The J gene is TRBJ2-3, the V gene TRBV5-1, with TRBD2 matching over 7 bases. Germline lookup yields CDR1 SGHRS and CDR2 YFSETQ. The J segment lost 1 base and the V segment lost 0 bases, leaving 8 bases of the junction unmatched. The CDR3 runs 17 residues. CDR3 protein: CASSLGVAGFRTDTQYF. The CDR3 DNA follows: TGCGCCAGCAGCTTGGGGGTAGCGGGTTTCCGCACAGATACGCAGTATTTT.

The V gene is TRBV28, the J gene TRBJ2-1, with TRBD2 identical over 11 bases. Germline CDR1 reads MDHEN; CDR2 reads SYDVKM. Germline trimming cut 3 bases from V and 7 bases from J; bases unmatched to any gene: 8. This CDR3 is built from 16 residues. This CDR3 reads CASSFYIAGGLNEQFF. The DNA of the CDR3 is TGTGCCAGCAGTTTCTATATAGCGGGAGGGTTGAATGAGCAGTTCTTC.

DNA for the CDR3: TGTGCCAGCAGCCAAGTGGTCGCAGGGACCGAGCAGTTCTTC. Protein sequence: CASSQVVAGTEQFF. V usage is TRBV3-1 and J usage is TRBJ2-7; D may correspond to TRBD1 or TRBD2 (5 bases each). The J call may be mistaken, given a closer DNA end match to TRBJ2-1. Germline loops: CDR1 LGHDT, CDR2 YNNKEL (reference sequence). The CDR3 totals 14 residues.

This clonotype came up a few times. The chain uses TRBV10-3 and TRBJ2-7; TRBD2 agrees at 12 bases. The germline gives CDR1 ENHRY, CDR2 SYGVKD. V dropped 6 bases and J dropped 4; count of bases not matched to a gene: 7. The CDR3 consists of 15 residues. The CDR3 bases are TGTGCCATCAGGGAGACTAGCGGGGGAACTTACGAGCAGTACTTC. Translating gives CAIRETSGGTYEQYF.

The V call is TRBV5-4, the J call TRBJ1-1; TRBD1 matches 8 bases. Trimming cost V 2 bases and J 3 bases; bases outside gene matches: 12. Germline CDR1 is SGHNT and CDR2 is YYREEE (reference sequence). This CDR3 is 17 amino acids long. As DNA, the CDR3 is TGTGCCAGCAGCTTCCGACAGGGGCCCTGGGGAGACACTGAAGCTTTCTTT. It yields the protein CASSFRQGPWGDTEAFF.

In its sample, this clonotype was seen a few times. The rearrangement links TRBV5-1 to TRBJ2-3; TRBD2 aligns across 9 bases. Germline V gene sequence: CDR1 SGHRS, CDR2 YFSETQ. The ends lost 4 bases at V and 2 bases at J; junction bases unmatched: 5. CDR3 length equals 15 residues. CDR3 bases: TGCGCCAGCAGCCTTCAGCGGGGGGACACAGATACGCAGTATTTT. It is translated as CASSLQRGDTDTQYF.

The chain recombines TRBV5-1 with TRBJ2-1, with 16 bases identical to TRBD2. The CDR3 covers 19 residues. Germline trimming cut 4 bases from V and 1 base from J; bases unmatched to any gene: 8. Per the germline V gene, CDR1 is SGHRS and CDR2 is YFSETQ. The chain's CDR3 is CASSRPGTSGRASYNEQFF. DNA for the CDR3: TGCGCCAGCAGCCGTCCCGGGACTAGCGGGAGGGCTTCCTACAATGAGCAGTTCTTC.

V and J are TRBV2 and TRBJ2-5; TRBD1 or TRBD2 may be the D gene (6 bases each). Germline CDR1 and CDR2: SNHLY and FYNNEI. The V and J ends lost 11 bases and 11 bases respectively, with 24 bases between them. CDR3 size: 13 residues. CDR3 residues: CAPRRGLVNEQYF. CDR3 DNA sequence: TGTGCCCCCCGTCGGGGGCTGGTTAATGAGCAGTACTTC.

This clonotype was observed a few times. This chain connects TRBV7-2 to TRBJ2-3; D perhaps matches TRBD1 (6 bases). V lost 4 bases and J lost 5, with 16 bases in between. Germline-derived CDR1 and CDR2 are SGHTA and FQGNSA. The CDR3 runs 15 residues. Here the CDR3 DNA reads TGTGCCAGCAGCTCATTCACTACAGGGATAGATACGCAGTATTTT. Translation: CASSSFTTGIDTQYF.

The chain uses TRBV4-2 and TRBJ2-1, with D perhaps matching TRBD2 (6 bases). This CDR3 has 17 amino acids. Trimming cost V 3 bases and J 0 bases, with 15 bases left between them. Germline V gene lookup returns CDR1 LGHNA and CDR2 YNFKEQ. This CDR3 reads CASSQRFRGSSYNEQFF. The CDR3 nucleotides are TGTGCCAGCAGCCAGAGATTCCGGGGGAGCTCCTACAATGAGCAGTTCTTC.

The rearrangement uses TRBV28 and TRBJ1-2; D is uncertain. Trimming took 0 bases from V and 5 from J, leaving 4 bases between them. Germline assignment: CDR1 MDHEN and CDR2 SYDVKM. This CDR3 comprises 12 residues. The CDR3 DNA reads TGTGCCAGCAGTTTATGGGTTTATGGCTACACCTTC. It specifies CASSLWVYGYTF.

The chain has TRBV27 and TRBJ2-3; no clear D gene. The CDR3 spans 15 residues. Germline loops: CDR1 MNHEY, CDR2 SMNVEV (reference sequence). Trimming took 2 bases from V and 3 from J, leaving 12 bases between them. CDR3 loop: CASSLGPPETDTQYF. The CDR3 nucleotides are TGTGCCAGCAGTTTAGGACCCCCCGAGACAGATACGCAGTATTTT.

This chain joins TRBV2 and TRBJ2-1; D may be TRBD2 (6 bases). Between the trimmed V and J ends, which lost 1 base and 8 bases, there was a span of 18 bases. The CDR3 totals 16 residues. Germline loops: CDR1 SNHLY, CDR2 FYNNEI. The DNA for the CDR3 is TGTGCCAGCAGTGAAGGTGGGAGACTAGTTTCCCATGAGCAGTTCTTC. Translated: CASSEGGRLVSHEQFF. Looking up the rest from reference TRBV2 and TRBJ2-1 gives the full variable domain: EPEVTQTPSHQVTQMGQEVILRCVPISNHLYFYWYRQILGQKVEFLVSFYNNEISEKSEIFDDQFSVERPDGSNFTLKIRSTKLEDSAMYFCASSEGGRLVSHEQFFGPGTRLTVL.

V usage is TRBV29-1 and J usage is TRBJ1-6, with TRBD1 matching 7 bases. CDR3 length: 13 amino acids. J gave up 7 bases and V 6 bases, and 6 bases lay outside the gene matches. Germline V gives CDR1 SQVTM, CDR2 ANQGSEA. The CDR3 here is CSVGDRVNSPLHF. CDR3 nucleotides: TGCAGCGTGGGCGACAGGGTAAATTCACCCCTCCACTTT.

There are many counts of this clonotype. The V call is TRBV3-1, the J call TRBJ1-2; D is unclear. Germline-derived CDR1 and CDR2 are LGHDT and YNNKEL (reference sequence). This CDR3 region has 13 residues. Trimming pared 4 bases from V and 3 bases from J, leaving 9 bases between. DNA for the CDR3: TGTGCCAGCAGCCCAACGAGGGACTATGGCTACACCTTC. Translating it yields CASSPTRDYGYTF.

CDR3 amino acids: CASSLDLSSINEQYF. CDR3 nucleotides: TGTGCCAGCAGTTTGGACCTATCCTCGATCAATGAGCAGTACTTC. The genes are TRBV2 and TRBJ2-1; D is unresolved. Judging by the DNA end, TRBJ2-7 fits better; the J call may be wrong. The CDR3 totals 15 residues. CDR1 and CDR2 from the germline V gene are SNHLY and FYNNEI.

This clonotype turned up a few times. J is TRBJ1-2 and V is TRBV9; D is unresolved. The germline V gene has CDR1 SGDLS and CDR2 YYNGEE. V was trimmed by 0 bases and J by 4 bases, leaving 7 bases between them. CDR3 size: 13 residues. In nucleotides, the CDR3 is TGTGCCAGCAGCGTAGGCAGTCCCTATGGCTACACCTTC. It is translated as CASSVGSPYGYTF.

DNA for the CDR3: TGTGCCAGCAGTTCGGGACAGGGTGGATTCTATGGCTACACCTTC. Amino acid sequence: CASSSGQGGFYGYTF. The chain recombines TRBV27 with TRBJ1-2, with 9 bases fitting TRBD1. This CDR3 is 15 amino acids long. V lost 4 bases to trimming and J lost 4 bases; unmatched junction nucleotides: 7. CDR1 is MNHEY and CDR2 is SMNVEV in the germline V gene (reference sequence).

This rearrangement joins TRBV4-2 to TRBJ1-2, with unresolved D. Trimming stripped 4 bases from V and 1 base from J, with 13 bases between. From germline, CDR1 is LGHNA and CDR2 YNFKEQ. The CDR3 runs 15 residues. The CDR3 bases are TGTGCCAGCAGCCTAGAGAGACGCTTTAACTATGGCTACACCTTC. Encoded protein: CASSLERRFNYGYTF.

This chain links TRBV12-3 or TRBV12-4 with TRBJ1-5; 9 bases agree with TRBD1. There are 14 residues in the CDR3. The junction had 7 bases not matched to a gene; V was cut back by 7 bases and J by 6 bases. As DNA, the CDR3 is TGTGCCAGCAACCCCACAGGGGGCGGTCAGCCCCAGCATTTT. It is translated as CASNPTGGGQPQHF.

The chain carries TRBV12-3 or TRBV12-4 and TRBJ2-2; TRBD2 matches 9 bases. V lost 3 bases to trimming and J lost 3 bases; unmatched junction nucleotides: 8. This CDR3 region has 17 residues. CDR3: CASSFFSGRSHTGELFF. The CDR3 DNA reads TGTGCCAGCAGTTTCTTTAGCGGGAGATCCCACACCGGGGAGCTGTTTTTT.

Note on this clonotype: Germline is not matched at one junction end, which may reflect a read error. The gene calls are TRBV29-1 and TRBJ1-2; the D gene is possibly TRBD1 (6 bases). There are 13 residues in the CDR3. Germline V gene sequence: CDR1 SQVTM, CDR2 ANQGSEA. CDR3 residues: CSVEGGLGAGYTF. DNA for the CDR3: TGCAGCGTCGAAGGGGGATTGGGGGCTGGCTACACCTTC.

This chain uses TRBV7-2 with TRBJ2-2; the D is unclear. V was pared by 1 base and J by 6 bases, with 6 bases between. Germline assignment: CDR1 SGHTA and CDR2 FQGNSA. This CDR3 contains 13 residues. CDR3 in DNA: TGTGCCAGCAGCTTAGATCCGGCCGGGGAGCTGTTTTTT. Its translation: CASSLDPAGELFF.

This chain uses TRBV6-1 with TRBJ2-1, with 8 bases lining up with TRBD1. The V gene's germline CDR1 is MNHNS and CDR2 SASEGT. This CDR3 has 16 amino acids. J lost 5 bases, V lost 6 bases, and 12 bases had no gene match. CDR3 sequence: CASRDRQGARNNEQFF. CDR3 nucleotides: TGTGCCAGCAGGGACCGTCAGGGGGCGCGTAACAATGAGCAGTTCTTC.